The subject of this entry is one TCR beta chain. CDR3 length: 13 residues. Trimming took 4 bases from V and 0 from J, leaving 7 bases between them. Germline assignment: CDR1 SGHDT and CDR2 YYEEEE. Produced via immunoSEQ multiplex PCR; TCRdb's table is partial and in-frame only. The sample has 490,000 or so clones, 79% seen once. The sample belongs to a study of shared clonotypes between healthy human individuals. The sequencing sample was made of PBMCs. The chain recombines TRBV5-6 with TRBJ1-1; a possible D gene is TRBD1 (5 bases). This clonotype originated in a woman aged 40 to 50 in good health. Some clones in this sample may be carry-over from other donors' samples. The CDR3: CASSKTVNTEAFF. CDR3 in DNA: TGTGCCAGCAGCAAGACAGTGAACACTGAAGCTTTCTTT.